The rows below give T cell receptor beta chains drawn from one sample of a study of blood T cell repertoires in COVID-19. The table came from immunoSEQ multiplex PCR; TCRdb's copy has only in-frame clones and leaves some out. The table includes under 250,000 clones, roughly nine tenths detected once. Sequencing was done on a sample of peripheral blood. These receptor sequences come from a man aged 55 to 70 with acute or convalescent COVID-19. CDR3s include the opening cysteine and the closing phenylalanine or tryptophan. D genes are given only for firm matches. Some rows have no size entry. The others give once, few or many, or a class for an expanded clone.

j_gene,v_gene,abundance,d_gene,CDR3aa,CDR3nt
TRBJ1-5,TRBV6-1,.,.,CASSETGGEQPQHF,TGTGCCAGCAGTGAAACGGGGGGCGAGCAGCCCCAGCATTTT
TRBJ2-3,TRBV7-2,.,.,CASSRRSAGASTDTQYF,TGTGCCAGCAGTAGGAGGTCAGCGGGCGCCTCCACAGATACGCAGTATTTT
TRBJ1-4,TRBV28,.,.,CASSLQGDSGKLFF,TGTGCCAGCAGTTTACAAGGGGACTCTGGAAAACTGTTTTTT
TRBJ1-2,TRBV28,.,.,CASSPPGRDGYTF,TGTGCCAGCAGCCCCCCCGGGCGGGATGGCTACACCTTC
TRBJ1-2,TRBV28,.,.,CASSAAYGYGYTF,TGTGCCAGCAGTGCCGCGTATGGCTATGGCTACACCTTC
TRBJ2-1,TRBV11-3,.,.,CASSVIGVNEQFF,TGTGCCAGCAGCGTTATAGGGGTCAATGAGCAGTTCTTC
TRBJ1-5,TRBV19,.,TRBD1,CASSIGRLFGTGGAGNQPQHF,TGTGCCAGTAGTATAGGGCGTCTTTTCGGGACAGGGGGCGCGGGCAATCAGCCCCAGCATTTT
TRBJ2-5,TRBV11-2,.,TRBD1,CASSLGLRGWETQYF,TGTGCCAGCAGCTTAGGCCTCAGGGGGTGGGAGACCCAGTACTTC
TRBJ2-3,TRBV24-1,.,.,CATSDSLMAQAGTQYF,TGTGCCACCAGTGATTCCTTAATGGCGCAGGCGGGAACGCAGTATTTT
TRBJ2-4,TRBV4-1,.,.,CASSLPLGQGGDIQYF,TGCGCCAGCAGCCTGCCTCTAGGACAGGGAGGGGACATTCAGTACTTC
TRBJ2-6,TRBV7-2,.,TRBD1,CASSTGGRFSGANVLTF,TGTGCCAGCAGTACAGGGGGTCGCTTCTCTGGGGCCAACGTCCTGACTTTC
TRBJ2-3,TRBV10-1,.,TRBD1,CASSYPGGRTDTQYF,TGCGCCAGCAGTTACCCAGGGGGCAGGACAGATACGCAGTATTTT
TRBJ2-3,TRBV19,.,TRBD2,CATRPSGRDTQYF,TGTGCCACTCGACCTAGCGGGAGGGATACGCAGTATTTT
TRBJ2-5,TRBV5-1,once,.,CASSLAQEGETQYF,TGCGCCAGCAGCTTGGCACAGGAGGGAGAGACCCAGTACTTC
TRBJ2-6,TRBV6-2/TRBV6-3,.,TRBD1,CASSQPGTGGSGANVLTF,TGTGCCAGCAGTCAACCTGGGACAGGGGGCTCTGGGGCCAACGTCCTGACTTTC
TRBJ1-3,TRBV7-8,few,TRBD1,CASSLGDRFSSGNTIYF,TGTGCCAGCAGCTTGGGGGACAGATTTAGCTCTGGAAACACCATATATTTT